Each of the 21 T cell receptor beta chains below was sequenced from the same sample in a study of identical twins. In TCRdb, the 5' RACE reads were re-called with MiXCR into one record per CDR3 protein. The repertoire holds about 660,000 distinct CDR3 sequences, with 8.6% as singletons. This same sample was also taken into another study, of yellow fever vaccine responses in identical twins.

The source material was PBMCs. These receptors were obtained from a woman younger than 35 in good health.

In its sample, this clonotype was seen a few times. The chain couples TRBV6-2 or TRBV6-3 to TRBJ2-7; the D call may be TRBD1 or TRBD2 (6 bases each). This CDR3 has 12 amino acids. CDR1 is MNHEY, CDR2 SVGEGT, per germline. V was shortened by 6 bases and J by 5 bases, with 11 bases between the two germline ends. CDR3 loop: CASSWGADEQYF. CDR3 DNA sequence: TGTGCCAGCAGCTGGGGGGCGGACGAGCAGTACTTC.

There are many counts of this clonotype. The J gene is TRBJ2-3, the V gene TRBV15; 9 nucleotides line up with TRBD1. This CDR3 spans 16 amino acids. V trimming: 0 bases; J trimming: 5 bases; junction bases outside the gene matches: 6. Per germline, CDR1 LNHNV and CDR2 YYDKDF (reference sequence). The CDR3 DNA is TGTGCCACCAGCAGAGAGACAGGGGGTGGTGGAGATACGCAGTATTTT. Amino acids: CATSRETGGGGDTQYF.

The CDR3 protein is CASSSLIGQPQHF. The DNA of the CDR3 is TGCGCCAGCAGCTCCCTAATCGGTCAGCCCCAGCATTTT. This chain uses TRBV5-1 with TRBJ1-5, with unresolved D. Trimming stripped 3 bases from V and 6 bases from J, with 10 bases between. The CDR3 contains 13 residues. CDR1 is SGHRS and CDR2 is YFSETQ in the germline V gene.

The rearrangement joins TRBV7-2 to TRBJ2-2; perhaps TRBD1 as D (6 bases). This CDR3 has 14 residues. Germline V gene data show CDR1 as SGHTA and CDR2 as FQGNSA. Trimming took 5 bases from V and 7 from J, leaving 14 bases between them. The CDR3 reads CASSQSKGVGELFF. For the CDR3, the DNA is TGTGCCAGCAGCCAATCGAAGGGGGTCGGGGAGCTGTTTTTT. Variable domain in full (rest from reference TRBV7-2 and TRBJ2-2): GAGVSQSPSNKVTEKGKDVELRCDPISGHTALYWYRQSLGQGLEFLIYFQGNSAPDKSGLPSDRFSAERTGGSVSTLTIQRTQQEDSAVYLCASSQSKGVGELFFGEGSRLTVL.

About this clonotype: The germline gene is not matched at one end of the junction; a read error may be the cause. This sequence joins TRBV7-9 and TRBJ1-1, with 11 bases aligning to TRBD1. The CDR3 runs 15 residues. CDR1 is SEHNR and CDR2 is FQNEAQ in the germline V gene (reference sequence). CDR3 amino acids: CANSAGQGALTEAFF. CDR3 DNA: TGTGCCAACAGCGCTGGACAGGGGGCGCTGACTGAAGCTTTCTTT.

V usage is TRBV5-1 and J usage is TRBJ1-4, with 7 bases matching TRBD1. This CDR3 is built from 15 residues. The germline V gene encodes CDR1 SGHRS and CDR2 YFSETQ. V was clipped by 4 bases and J by 3 bases; unmatched bases: 6. The CDR3 bases are TGCGCCAGCAGCCCCCTGGGACAGCCTAATGAAAAACTGTTTTTT. Residues: CASSPLGQPNEKLFF.

The chain carries TRBV15 and TRBJ2-2, with 8 bases fitting TRBD1. CDR1 and CDR2 (germline): LNHNV, YYDKDF (reference sequence). Trimming cost V 3 bases and J 6 bases; bases outside gene matches: 9. The CDR3 spans 16 residues. For the CDR3, the DNA is TGTGCCACCAGCAGCTCGGACAGGGCATTGGCCGGGGAGCTGTTTTTT. It codes for CATSSSDRALAGELFF.

This clonotype was counted many times. This chain joins TRBV20-1 and TRBJ2-3, with TRBD2 identical over 9 bases. J gave up 2 bases and V 2 bases, and 2 bases lay outside the gene matches. CDR1 is DFQATT, CDR2 SNEGSKA, per germline (reference sequence). The CDR3 covers 14 residues. The CDR3 loop is CSARLAGSTDTQYF. The CDR3 nucleotides are TGCAGTGCTAGACTAGCGGGGTCCACAGATACGCAGTATTTT.

Written as DNA, the CDR3 is TGTGCCAGCAGTAGGCCCGGGACAGGGGTCCACGAGCAGTACTTC. Its protein is CASSRPGTGVHEQYF. The chain combines TRBV2 with TRBJ2-7; 10 nucleotides align to TRBD1. The junction had 9 bases not matched to a gene; V was cut back by 5 bases and J by 5 bases. The CDR3 consists of 15 residues. The germline CDR1 and CDR2 sequences are SNHLY and FYNNEI.

This clonotype was observed a few times. The V and J genes are TRBV4-3 and TRBJ2-7; D is uncertain. Germline values: CDR1 LGHNA, CDR2 YSLEER. V dropped 2 bases and J dropped 2 bases, with 25 bases sitting between them. The CDR3 spans 19 residues. CDR3 sequence: CASSQKTNSYTETAYEQYF. CDR3 DNA sequence: TGCGCCAGCAGCCAAAAAACGAATTCCTACACAGAGACCGCCTACGAGCAGTACTTC.

This chain connects TRBV19 to TRBJ2-2; 9 bases line up with TRBD2. The length of the CDR3 is 16 residues. V lost 5 bases, J lost 7 bases, and 11 bases stayed unmatched. Germline CDR1 LNHDA, CDR2 SQIVND (reference sequence). CDR3: CASSLGASGTHGELFF. The CDR3 DNA reads as TGTGCCAGTAGTCTCGGGGCTAGCGGGACTCACGGGGAGCTGTTTTTT.

This chain joins TRBV7-2 and TRBJ2-5; 8 bases line up with TRBD2. Germline lookup yields CDR1 SGHTA and CDR2 FQGNSA. The CDR3 covers 16 residues. The ends lost 3 bases at V and 4 bases at J; junction bases unmatched: 10. CDR3 DNA: TGTGCCAGCAGCTTGGGTGGTGGCGGGGGGAGAGAGACCCAGTACTTC. This translates into CASSLGGGGGRETQYF. The complete variable domain, with remaining parts taken from reference TRBV7-2 and TRBJ2-5, reads GAGVSQSPSNKVTEKGKDVELRCDPISGHTALYWYRQSLGQGLEFLIYFQGNSAPDKSGLPSDRFSAERTGGSVSTLTIQRTQQEDSAVYLCASSLGGGGGRETQYFGPGTRLLVL.

This clonotype was observed many times. This chain joins TRBV20-1 and TRBJ2-4; no reliable D call. V lost 0 bases and J 4 bases, leaving 16 bases between the germline ends. The germline V gene encodes CDR1 DFQATT and CDR2 SNEGSKA (reference sequence). This CDR3 is 16 amino acids long. CDR3 region: CSARDVLVEAKNIQYF. DNA for the CDR3: TGCAGTGCTAGAGACGTTCTAGTCGAGGCTAAAAACATTCAGTACTTC.

Of note for this clonotype: A junction boundary mismatches the germline segment, possibly from a read error. This chain uses TRBV29-1 with TRBJ2-3; 8 bases agree with TRBD2. This CDR3 has 15 amino acids. Germline loops: CDR1 SQVTM, CDR2 ANQGSEA. The CDR3 here is CSAHGGGRSIDTQYF. CDR3 nucleotide sequence: TGCAGCGCCCACGGGGGGGGCCGGAGCATAGATACGCAGTATTTT.

The chain is built from TRBV6-1 and TRBJ2-1; D unresolved. Trimming took 8 bases from V and 14 from J, leaving 16 bases between them. CDR1 is MNHNS and CDR2 is SASEGT in the germline V gene. The CDR3 consists of 11 residues. The CDR3 reads CASGLRMGKFF. CDR3 in DNA: TGTGCCAGCGGGCTAAGGATGGGCAAGTTCTTC.

The table lists this clonotype with many counts. This chain uses TRBV12-3 or TRBV12-4 with TRBJ2-3; D not certain. The CDR3 covers 13 residues. Trimming took off 5 bases at V and 2 bases at J, with 8 bases between the two ends. CDR3 region: CASSPQNTDTQYF. The DNA for the CDR3 is TGTGCCAGCAGTCCACAGAACACAGATACGCAGTATTTT.

The genes are TRBV6-5 and TRBJ2-3; 7 bases are shared with TRBD1. CDR1 is MNHEY, CDR2 SVGAGI, per germline. Trimming at V came to 2 bases and at J to 1 base, leaving 6 bases not matched to a gene. The CDR3 has 16 residues. CDR3: CASSYETGARTDTQYF. CDR3 in DNA: TGTGCCAGCAGTTACGAAACAGGGGCTCGCACAGATACGCAGTATTTT.

The table lists this clonotype with many counts. The rearrangement uses TRBV30 and TRBJ2-1; D uncertain. The CDR3 runs 13 residues. The germline V gene encodes CDR1 GTSNPN and CDR2 SVGIG (reference sequence). The V and J ends lost 2 bases and 3 bases respectively, with 8 bases between them. The CDR3 region is CAWSSTLYNEQFF. CDR3 nucleotides: TGTGCCTGGAGTTCCACTCTCTACAATGAGCAGTTCTTC. Using reference TRBV30 and TRBJ2-1 for the parts outside the CDR3, the full variable domain is SQTIHQWPATLVQPVGSPLSLECTVEGTSNPNLYWYRQAAGRGLQLLFYSVGIGQISSEVPQNLSASRPQDRQFILSSKKLLLSDSGFYLCAWSSTLYNEQFFGPGTRLTVL.

This clonotype was counted ten times or more. Here the CDR3 reads CASTKARGTDTQYF. DNA for the CDR3: TGTGCCAGCACCAAGGCAAGGGGCACAGATACGCAGTATTTT. This chain links TRBV12-3 or TRBV12-4 with TRBJ2-3; no clear D. The CDR3 runs to 14 residues. Deletions cut 7 bases from V and 1 base from J, with 12 bases between.

The gene calls are TRBV14 and TRBJ2-3, with D hard to call. Germline CDR1 SGHDN, CDR2 FVKESK. This CDR3 is built from 14 residues. Trimming removed 0 bases at V and 6 bases at J, with 10 bases between. The CDR3 is CASSQESFMDTQYF. CDR3 coding DNA: TGTGCCAGCAGCCAAGAGAGTTTTATGGATACGCAGTATTTT. Together with reference TRBV14 and TRBJ2-3, the CDR3 gives the full variable domain: EAGVTQFPSHSVIEKGQTVTLRCDPISGHDNLYWYRRVMGKEIKFLLHFVKESKQDESGMPNNRFLAERTGGTYSTLKVQPAELEDSGVYFCASSQESFMDTQYFGPGTRLTVL.

The V gene is TRBV6-2 or TRBV6-3, the J gene TRBJ2-1, with D hard to call. This CDR3 contains 14 residues. Germline CDR1 and CDR2: MNHEY and SVGEGT. Trimming took off 7 bases at V and 0 bases at J, with 10 bases between the two ends. The CDR3 nucleotides read TGTGCCAGCACCTCACATATCTCCTACAATGAGCAGTTCTTC. It encodes CASTSHISYNEQFF.